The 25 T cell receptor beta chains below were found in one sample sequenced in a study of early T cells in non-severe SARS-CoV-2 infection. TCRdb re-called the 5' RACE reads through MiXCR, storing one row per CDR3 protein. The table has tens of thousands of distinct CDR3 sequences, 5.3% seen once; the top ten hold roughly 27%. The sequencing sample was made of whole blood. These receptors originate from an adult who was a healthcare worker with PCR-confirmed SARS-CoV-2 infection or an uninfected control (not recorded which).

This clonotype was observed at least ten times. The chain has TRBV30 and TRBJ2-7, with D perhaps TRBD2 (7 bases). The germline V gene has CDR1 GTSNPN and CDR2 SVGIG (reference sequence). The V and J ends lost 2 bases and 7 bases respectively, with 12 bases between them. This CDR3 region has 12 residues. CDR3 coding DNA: TGTGCCTGGAGTCGGGGGGCGAGGGAGCAGTACTTC. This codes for CAWSRGAREQYF. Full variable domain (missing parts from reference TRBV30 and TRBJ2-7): SQTIHQWPATLVQPVGSPLSLECTVEGTSNPNLYWYRQAAGRGLQLLFYSVGIGQISSEVPQNLSASRPQDRQFILSSKKLLLSDSGFYLCAWSRGAREQYFGPGTRLTVT.

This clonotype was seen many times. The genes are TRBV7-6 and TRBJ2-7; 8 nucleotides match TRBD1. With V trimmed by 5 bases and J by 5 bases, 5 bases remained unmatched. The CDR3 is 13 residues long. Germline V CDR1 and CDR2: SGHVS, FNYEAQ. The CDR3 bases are TGTGCCAGCAGCGGACAGGGTTTACACGAGCAGTACTTC. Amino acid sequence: CASSGQGLHEQYF.

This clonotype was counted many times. DNA of the CDR3: TGTGCCAGAAGCTTGTGGGTTCAGCCCCAGCATTTT. Translation gives CARSLWVQPQHF. The chain joins TRBV5-3 to TRBJ1-5, with unresolved D. TRBV5-3 is an ORF, with its function uncertain. The CDR3 consists of 12 residues. V was trimmed by 1 base and J by 6 bases, leaving 5 bases between them.

Written as DNA, the CDR3 is TGTGCCAGCAGTTTAGGACTAGCGGGTGGGTATGAGCAGTTCTTC. As protein: CASSLGLAGGYEQFF. V and J are TRBV12-3 or TRBV12-4 and TRBJ2-1; 10 nucleotides match TRBD2. The CDR3 covers 15 residues. Germline trimming cut 1 base from V and 8 bases from J; bases unmatched to any gene: 5.

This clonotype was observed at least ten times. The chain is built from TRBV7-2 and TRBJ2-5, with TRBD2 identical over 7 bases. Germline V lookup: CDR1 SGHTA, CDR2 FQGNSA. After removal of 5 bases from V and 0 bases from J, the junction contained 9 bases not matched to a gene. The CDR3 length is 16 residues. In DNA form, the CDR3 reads TGTGCCAGCAGCCCCCCAGCGGGGTGGTACCAAGAGACCCAGTACTTC. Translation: CASSPPAGWYQETQYF.

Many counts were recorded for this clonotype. The CDR3 loop is CASSPGTGGTGELFF. The CDR3 DNA sequence: TGTGCCAGCAGCCCTGGGACAGGGGGCACCGGGGAGCTGTTTTTT. V usage is TRBV7-3 and J usage is TRBJ2-2; 11 nucleotides agree with TRBD1. CDR3 length: 15 amino acids. J was trimmed by 4 bases and V by 5 bases; bases with no gene match: 3. Germline V gives CDR1 SGHTA, CDR2 FQGTGA.

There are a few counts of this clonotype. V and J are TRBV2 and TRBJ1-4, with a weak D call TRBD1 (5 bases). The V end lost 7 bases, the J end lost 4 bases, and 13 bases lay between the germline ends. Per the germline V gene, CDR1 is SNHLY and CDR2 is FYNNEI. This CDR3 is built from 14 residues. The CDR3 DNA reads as TGTGCCAGCAAGGGCGGGGCCCATAATGAAAAACTGTTTTTT. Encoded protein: CASKGGAHNEKLFF.

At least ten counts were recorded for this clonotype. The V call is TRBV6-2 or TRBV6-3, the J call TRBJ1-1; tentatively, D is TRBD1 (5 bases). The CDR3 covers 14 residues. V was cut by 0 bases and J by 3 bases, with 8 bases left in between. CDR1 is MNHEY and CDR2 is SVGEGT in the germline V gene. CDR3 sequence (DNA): TGTGCCAGCAGTTACTCGAGGGGCGACACTGAAGCTTTCTTT. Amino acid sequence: CASSYSRGDTEAFF.

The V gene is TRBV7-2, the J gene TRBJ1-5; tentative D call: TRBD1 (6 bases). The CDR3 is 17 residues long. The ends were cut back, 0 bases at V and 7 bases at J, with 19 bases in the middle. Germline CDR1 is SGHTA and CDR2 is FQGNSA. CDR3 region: CASSLAGDMSSPQPQHF. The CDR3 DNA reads TGTGCCAGCAGCTTAGCGGGGGACATGTCATCCCCACAGCCCCAGCATTTT.

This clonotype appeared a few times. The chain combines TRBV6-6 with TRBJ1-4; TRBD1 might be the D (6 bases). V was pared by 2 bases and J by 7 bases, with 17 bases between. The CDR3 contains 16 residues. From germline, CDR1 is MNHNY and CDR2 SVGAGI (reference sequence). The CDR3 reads CASSYPRGGGSEKLFF. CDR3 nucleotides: TGTGCCAGCAGTTACCCGAGGGGAGGGGGGAGTGAAAAACTGTTTTTT.

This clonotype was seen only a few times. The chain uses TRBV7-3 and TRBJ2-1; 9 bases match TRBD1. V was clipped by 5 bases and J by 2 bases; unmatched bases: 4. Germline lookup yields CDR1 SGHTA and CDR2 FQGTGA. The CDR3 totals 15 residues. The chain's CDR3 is CASSPDRGAYNEQFF. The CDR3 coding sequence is TGTGCCAGCAGCCCAGACAGGGGGGCCTACAATGAGCAGTTCTTC.

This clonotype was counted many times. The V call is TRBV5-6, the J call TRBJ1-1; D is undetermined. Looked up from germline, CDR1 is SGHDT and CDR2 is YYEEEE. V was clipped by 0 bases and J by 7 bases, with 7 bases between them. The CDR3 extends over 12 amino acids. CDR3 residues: CASSLGEYEAFF. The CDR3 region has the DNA TGTGCCAGCAGCTTGGGGGAGTATGAAGCTTTCTTT.

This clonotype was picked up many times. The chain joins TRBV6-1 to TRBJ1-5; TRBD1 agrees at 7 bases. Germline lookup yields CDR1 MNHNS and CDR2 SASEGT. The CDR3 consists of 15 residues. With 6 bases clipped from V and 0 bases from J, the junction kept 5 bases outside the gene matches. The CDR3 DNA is TGTGCCAGCAGGGGACAGATTTATAGCAATCAGCCCCAGCATTTT. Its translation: CASRGQIYSNQPQHF.

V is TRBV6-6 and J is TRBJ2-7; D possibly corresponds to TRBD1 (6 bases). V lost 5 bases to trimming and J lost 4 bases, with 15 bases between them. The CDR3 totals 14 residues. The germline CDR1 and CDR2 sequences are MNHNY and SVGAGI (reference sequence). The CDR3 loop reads CASSLSVGAYEQYF. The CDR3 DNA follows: TGTGCCAGCAGTCTTAGCGTGGGGGCGTACGAGCAGTACTTC.

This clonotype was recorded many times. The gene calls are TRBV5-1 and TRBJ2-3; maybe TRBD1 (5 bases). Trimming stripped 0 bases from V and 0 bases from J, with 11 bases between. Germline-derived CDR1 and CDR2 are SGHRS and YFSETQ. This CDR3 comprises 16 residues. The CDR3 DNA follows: TGCGCCAGCAGCTTGGTTTGGGGCGGCAGCACAGATACGCAGTATTTT. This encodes CASSLVWGGSTDTQYF.

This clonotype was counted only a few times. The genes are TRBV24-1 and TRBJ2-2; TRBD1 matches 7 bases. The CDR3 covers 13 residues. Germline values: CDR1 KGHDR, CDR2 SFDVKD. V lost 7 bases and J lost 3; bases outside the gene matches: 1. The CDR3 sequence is CATRDRDTGELFF. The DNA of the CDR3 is TGTGCCACCAGAGACAGGGACACCGGGGAGCTGTTTTTT.

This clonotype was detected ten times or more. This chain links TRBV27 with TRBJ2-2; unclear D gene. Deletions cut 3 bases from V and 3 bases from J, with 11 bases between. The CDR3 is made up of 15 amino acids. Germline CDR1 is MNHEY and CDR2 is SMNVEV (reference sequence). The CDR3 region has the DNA TGTGCCAGCAGTTTGGCTCAGATCGACACCGGGGAGCTGTTTTTT. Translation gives CASSLAQIDTGELFF.

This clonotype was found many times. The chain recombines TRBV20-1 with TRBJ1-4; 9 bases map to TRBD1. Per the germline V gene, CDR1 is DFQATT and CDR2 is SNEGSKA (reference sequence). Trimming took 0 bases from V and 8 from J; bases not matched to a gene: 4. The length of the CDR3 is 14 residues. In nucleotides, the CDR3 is TGCAGTGCTAGAGAACAGGGGGCTACCGAAAAACTGTTTTTT. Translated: CSAREQGATEKLFF.

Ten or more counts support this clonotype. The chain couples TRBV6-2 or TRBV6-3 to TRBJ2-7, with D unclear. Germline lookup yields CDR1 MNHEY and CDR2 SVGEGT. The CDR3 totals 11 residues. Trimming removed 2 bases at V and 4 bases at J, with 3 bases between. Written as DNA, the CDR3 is TGTGCCAGCAGTTACACTTACGAGCAGTACTTC. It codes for CASSYTYEQYF.

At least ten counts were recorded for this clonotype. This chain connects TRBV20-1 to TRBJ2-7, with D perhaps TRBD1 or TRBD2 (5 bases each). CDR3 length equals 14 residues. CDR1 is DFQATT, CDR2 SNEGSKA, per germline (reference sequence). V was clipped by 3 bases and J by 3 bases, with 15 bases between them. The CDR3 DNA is TGCAGTGCTAGCGGGACCTCCTCTTTCTACGAGCAGTACTTC. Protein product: CSASGTSSFYEQYF.

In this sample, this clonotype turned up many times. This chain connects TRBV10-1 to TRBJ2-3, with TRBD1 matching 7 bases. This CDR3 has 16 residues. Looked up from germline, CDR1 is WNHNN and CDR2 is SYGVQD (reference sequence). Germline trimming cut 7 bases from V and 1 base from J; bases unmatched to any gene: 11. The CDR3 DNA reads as TGCGCCAGCACAGCGGACAGGAATCGCGGCACAGATACGCAGTATTTT. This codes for CASTADRNRGTDTQYF.

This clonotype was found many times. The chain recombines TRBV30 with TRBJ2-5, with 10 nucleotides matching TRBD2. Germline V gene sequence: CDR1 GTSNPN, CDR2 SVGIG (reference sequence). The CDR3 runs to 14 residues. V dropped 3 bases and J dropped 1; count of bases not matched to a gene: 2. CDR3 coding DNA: TGTGCCTGGAGAGGACTAGCGGTCCAAGAGACCCAGTACTTC. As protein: CAWRGLAVQETQYF.

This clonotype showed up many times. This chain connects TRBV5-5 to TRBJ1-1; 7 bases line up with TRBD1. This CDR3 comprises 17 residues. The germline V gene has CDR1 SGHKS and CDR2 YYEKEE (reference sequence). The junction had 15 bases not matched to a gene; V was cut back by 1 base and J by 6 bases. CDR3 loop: CASSLPSRRQGGSEAFF. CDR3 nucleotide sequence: TGTGCCAGCAGCTTGCCGAGCCGTAGACAGGGAGGGTCTGAAGCTTTCTTT.

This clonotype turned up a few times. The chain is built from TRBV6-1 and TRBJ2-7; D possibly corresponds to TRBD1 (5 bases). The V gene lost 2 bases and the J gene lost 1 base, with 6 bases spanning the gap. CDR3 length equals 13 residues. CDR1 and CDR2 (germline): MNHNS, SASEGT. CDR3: CASSERGSYEQYF. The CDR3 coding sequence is TGTGCCAGCAGTGAAAGGGGTTCCTACGAGCAGTACTTC.

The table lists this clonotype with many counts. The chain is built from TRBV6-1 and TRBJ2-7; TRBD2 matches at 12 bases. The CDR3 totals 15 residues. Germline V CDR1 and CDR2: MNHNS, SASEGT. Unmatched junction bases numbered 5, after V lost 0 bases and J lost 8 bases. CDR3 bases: TGTGCCAGCAGTGAAGCGGAGACTAGCGGGAGACAGCAGTACTTC. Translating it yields CASSEAETSGRQQYF.